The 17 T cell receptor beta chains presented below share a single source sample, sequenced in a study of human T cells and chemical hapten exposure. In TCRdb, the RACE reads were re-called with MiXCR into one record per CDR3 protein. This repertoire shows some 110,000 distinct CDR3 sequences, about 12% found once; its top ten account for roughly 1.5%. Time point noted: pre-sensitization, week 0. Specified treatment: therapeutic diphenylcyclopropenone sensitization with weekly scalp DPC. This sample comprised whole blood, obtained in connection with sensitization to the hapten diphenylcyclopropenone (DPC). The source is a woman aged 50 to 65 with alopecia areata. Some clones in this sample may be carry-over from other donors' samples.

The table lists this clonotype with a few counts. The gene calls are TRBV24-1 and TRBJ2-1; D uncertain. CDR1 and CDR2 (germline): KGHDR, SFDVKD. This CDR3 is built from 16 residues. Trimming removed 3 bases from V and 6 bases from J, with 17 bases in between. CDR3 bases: TGTGCCACCAGTGATCCCCGAAGGGCCGGAGTCAATGAGCAGTTCTTC. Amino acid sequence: CATSDPRRAGVNEQFF.

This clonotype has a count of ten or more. Here the CDR3 reads CATSRVVTDTQYF. In DNA form, the CDR3 reads TGTGCCACCAGCAGAGTGGTCACAGATACGCAGTATTTT. V is TRBV15 and J is TRBJ2-3; D uncertain. The V and J ends lost 1 base and 2 bases respectively, with 4 bases between them. The CDR3 has 13 residues. CDR1 is LNHNV, CDR2 YYDKDF, per germline (reference sequence).

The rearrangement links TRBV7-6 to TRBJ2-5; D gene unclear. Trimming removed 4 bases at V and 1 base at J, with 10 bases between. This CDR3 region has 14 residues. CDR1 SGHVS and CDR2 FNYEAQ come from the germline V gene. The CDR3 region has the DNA TGTGCCAGCAGCTCAAGGACCGTCCAAGAGACCCAGTACTTC. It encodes CASSSRTVQETQYF. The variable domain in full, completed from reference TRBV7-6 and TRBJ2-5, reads GAGVSQSPRYKVTKRGQDVALRCDPISGHVSLYWYRQALGQGPEFLTYFNYEAQQDKSGLPNDRFSAERPEGSISTLTIQRTEQRDSAMYRCASSSRTVQETQYFGPGTRLLVL.

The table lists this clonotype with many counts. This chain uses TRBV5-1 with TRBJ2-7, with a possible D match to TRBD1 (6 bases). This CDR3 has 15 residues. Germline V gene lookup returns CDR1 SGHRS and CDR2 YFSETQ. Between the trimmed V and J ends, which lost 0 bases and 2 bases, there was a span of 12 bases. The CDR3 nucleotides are TGCGCCAGCAGCTTGGCCGGGACACTTACCTACGAGCAGTACTTC. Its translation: CASSLAGTLTYEQYF.

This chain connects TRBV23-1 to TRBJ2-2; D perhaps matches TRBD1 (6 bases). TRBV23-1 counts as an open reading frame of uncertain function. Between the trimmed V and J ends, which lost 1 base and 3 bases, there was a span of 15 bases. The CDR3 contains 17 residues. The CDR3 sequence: CASSQLPQGPDTGELFF. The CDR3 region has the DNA TGCGCCAGCAGTCAATTGCCCCAGGGGCCGGACACCGGGGAGCTGTTTTTT.

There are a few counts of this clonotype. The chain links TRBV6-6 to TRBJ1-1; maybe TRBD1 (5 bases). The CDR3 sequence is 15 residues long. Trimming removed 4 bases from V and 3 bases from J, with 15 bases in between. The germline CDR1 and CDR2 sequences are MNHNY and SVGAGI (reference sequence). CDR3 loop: CASSSRGRADTEAFF. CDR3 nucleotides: TGTGCCAGCAGTTCCCGGGGGAGGGCGGACACTGAAGCTTTCTTT.

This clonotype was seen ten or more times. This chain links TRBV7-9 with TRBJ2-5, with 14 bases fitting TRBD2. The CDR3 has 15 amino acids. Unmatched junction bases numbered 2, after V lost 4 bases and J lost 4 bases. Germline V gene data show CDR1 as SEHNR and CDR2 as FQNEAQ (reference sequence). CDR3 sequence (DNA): TGTGCCAGCAGCTCGGGACTAGCGGGAGCAGAGACCCAGTACTTC. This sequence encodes CASSSGLAGAETQYF. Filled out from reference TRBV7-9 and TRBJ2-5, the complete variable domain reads DTGVSQNPRHKITKRGQNVTFRCDPISEHNRLYWYRQTLGQGPEFLTYFQNEAQLEKSRLLSDRFSAERPKGSFSTLEIQRTEQGDSAMYLCASSSGLAGAETQYFGPGTRLLVL.

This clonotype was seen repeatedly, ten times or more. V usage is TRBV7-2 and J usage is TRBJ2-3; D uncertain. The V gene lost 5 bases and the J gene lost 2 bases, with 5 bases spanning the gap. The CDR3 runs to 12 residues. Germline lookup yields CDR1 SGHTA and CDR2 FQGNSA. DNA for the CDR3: TGTGCCAGCAGCCTGTACACAGATACGCAGTATTTT. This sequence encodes CASSLYTDTQYF.

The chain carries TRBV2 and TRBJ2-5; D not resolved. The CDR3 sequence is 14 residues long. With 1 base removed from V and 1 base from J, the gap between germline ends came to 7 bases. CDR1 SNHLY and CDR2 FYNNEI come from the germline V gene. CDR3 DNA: TGTGCCAGCAGTGAAGTGTGGACCCAAGAGACCCAGTACTTC. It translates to CASSEVWTQETQYF. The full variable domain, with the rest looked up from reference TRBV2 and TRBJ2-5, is EPEVTQTPSHQVTQMGQEVILRCVPISNHLYFYWYRQILGQKVEFLVSFYNNEISEKSEIFDDQFSVERPDGSNFTLKIRSTKLEDSAMYFCASSEVWTQETQYFGPGTRLLVL.

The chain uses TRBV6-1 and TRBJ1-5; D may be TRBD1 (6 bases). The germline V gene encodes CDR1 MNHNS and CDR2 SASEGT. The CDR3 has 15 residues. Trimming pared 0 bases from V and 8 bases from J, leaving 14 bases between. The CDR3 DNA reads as TGTGCCAGCAGTGAAGCGCCGGACAGACAGAAGCCCCAGCATTTT. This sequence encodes CASSEAPDRQKPQHF.

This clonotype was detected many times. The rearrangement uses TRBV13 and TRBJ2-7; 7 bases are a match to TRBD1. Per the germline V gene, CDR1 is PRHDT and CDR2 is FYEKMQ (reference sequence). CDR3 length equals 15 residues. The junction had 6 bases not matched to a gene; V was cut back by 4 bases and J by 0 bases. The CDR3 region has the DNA TGTGCCAGCAGCTCGACCGGGACAGTCTCCTACGAGCAGTACTTC. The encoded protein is CASSSTGTVSYEQYF.

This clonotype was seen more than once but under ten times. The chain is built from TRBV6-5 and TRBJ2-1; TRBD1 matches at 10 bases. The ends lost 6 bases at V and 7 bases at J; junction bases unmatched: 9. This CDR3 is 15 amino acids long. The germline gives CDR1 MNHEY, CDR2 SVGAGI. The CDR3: CASSPGTGVWNEQFF. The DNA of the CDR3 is TGTGCCAGCAGCCCCGGGACAGGGGTGTGGAATGAGCAGTTCTTC.

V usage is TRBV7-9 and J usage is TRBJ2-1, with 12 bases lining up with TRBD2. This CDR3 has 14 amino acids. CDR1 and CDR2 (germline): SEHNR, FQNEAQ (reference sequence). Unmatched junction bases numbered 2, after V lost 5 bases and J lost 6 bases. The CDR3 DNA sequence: TGTGCCAGCAGCGGACTAGCGGGACCCAATGAGCAGTTCTTC. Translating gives CASSGLAGPNEQFF.

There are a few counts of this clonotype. This chain's CDR3 is CSVGDSPGNTIYF. CDR3 DNA sequence: TGCAGCGTCGGGGACAGCCCAGGAAACACCATATATTTT. The rearrangement uses TRBV29-1 and TRBJ1-3; 7 positions match TRBD1. Germline CDR1 reads SQVTM; CDR2 reads ANQGSEA. V trimming: 6 bases; J trimming: 4 bases; junction bases outside the gene matches: 6. The CDR3 loop spans 13 amino acids.

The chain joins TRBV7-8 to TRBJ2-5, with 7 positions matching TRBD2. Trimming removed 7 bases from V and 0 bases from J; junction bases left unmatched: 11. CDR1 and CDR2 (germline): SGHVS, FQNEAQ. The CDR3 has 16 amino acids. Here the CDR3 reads CASIQKRDPYQETQYF. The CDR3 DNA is TGTGCCAGCATCCAAAAGCGGGACCCGTACCAAGAGACCCAGTACTTC. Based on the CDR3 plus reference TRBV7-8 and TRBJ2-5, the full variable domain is GAGVSQSPRYKVAKRGQDVALRCDPISGHVSLFWYQQALGQGPEFLTYFQNEAQLDKSGLPSDRFFAERPEGSVSTLKIQRTQQEDSAVYLCASIQKRDPYQETQYFGPGTRLLVL.

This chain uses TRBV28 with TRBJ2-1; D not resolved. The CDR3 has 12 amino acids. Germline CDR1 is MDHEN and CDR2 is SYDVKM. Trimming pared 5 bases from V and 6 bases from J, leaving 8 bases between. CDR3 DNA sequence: TGTGCCAGCAGTCGACTCGGCAATGAGCAGTTCTTC. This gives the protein CASSRLGNEQFF.

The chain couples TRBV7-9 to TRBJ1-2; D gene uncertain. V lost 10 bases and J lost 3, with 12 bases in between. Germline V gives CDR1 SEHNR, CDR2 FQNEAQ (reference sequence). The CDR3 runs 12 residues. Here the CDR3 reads CATSREDYGYTF. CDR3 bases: TGTGCCACCTCTCGGGAGGACTATGGCTACACCTTC.